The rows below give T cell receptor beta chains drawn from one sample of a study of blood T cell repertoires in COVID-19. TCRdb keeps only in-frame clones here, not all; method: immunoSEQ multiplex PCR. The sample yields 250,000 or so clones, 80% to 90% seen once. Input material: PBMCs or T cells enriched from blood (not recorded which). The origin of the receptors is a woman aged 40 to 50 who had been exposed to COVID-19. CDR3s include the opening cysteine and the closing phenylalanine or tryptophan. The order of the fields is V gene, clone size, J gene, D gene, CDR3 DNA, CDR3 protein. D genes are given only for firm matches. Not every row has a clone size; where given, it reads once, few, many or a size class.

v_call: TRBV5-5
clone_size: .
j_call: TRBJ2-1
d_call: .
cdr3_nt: TGTGCCAGCAGCTTGGCCGCGCAGGGAATAATGAATGAGCAGTTCTTC
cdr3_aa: CASSLAAQGIMNEQFF

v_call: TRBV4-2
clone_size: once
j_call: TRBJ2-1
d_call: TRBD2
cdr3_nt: TGTGCCAGCAGCCAAGAGGGGACTAGCGGCTACAATGAGCAGTTCTTC
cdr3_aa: CASSQEGTSGYNEQFF

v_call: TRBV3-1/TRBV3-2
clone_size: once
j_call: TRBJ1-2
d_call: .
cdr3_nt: TGTGCCAGCAGCCAAGAGAGGACACTTTATGGCTACACCTTC
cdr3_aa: CASSQERTLYGYTF

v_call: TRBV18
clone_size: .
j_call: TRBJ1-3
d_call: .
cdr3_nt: TGTGCCAGCTCACCAGGGCAGGCTGGAAACACCATATATTTT
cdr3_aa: CASSPGQAGNTIYF

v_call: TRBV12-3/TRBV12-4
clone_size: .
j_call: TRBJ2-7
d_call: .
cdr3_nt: TGTGCCAGCAGTTGGGGCGTCTACGAGCAGTACTTC
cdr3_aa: CASSWGVYEQYF

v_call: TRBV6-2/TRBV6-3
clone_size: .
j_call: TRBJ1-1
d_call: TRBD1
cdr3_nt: TGTGCCAGCAGTAACAGGGGAATTGACACTGAAGCTTTCTTT
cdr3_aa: CASSNRGIDTEAFF

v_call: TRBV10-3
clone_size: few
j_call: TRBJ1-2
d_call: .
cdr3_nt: TGTGCCATCATGGCAGGGAATGACTATGGCTACACCTTC
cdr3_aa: CAIMAGNDYGYTF

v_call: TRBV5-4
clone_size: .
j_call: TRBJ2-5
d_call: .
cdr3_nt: TGTGCCAGCAGCCGATCCCCCGGGAGCAAGGAGACCCAGTACTTC
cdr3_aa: CASSRSPGSKETQYF

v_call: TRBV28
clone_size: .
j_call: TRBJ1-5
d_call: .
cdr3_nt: TGTGCCAGCGGGGGCGTGAGCAATCAGCCCCAGCATTTT
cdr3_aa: CASGGVSNQPQHF

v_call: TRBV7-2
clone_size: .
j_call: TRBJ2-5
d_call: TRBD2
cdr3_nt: TGTGCCAGCGGTCCATTAGCGGGGGGCGGCGAGACCCAGTACTTC
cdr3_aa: CASGPLAGGGETQYF

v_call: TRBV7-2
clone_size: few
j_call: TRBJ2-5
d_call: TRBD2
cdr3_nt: TGTGCCAGCGACCGCGGGGGAGGGGAGACCCAGTACTTC
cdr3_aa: CASDRGGGETQYF

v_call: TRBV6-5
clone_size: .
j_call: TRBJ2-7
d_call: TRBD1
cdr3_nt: TGTGCCAGCAGTCCACGGACAGGGTGGGGGGAGCAGTACTTC
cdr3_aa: CASSPRTGWGEQYF

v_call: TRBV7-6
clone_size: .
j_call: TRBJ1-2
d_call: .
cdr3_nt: TGTGCCAGCAGCTTAGAAGGGTCCAGGGGAGAGAACTATGGCTACACCTTC
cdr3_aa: CASSLEGSRGENYGYTF

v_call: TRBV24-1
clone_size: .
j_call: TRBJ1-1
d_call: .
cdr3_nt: TGTGCCACCAGTGATTCAGGGATATTGACTGAAGCTTTCTTT
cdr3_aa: CATSDSGILTEAFF

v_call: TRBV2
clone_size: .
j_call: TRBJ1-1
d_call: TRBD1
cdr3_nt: TGTGCCAGCAGTGTAAGGGGAGGACAGGGATTCACTGAAGCTTTCTTT
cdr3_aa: CASSVRGGQGFTEAFF

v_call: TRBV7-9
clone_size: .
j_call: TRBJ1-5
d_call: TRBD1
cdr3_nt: TGTGCCAGCAGCTCGGCCGGACAGGGTCACTATAGCAATCAGCCCCAGCATTTT
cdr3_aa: CASSSAGQGHYSNQPQHF

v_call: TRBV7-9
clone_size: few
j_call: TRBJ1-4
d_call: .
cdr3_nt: TGTGCCAGCAGCTCACAGGGTGCTAATGAAAAACTGTTTTTT
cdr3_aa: CASSSQGANEKLFF

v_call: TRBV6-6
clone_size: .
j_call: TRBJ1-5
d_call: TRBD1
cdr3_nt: TGTGCCAGCCAGCCGGGACAGGGGATCAATCAGCCCCAGCATTTT
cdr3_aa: CASQPGQGINQPQHF

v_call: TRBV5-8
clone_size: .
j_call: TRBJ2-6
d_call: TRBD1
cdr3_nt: TGTGCCAGCAGACCGCGGACAGGGCCTACGGGACGGGCCAACGTCCTGACTTTC
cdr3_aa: CASRPRTGPTGRANVLTF

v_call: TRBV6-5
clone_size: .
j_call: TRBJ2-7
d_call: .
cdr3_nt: TGTGCCAGCAGTTACGGAACAGGCTACGAGCAGTACTTC
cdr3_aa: CASSYGTGYEQYF

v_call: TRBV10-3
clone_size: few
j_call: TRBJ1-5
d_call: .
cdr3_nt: TGTGCCATCAGTGAGCAACAGGCCCCGGGGCCCCAGCATTTT
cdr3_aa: CAISEQQAPGPQHF

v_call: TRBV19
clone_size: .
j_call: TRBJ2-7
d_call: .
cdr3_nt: TGTGCCAGTAGTACCCGACCCGGAGACGAGCAGTACTTC
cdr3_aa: CASSTRPGDEQYF

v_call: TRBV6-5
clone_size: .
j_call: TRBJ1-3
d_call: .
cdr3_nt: TGTGCCAGCAGTTACTCGGCGGGTTTGGGTGGAAACACCATATATTTT
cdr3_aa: CASSYSAGLGGNTIYF

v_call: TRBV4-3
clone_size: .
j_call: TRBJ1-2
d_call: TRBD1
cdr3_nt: TGCGCCAGCAGCCAATCATTTAGGGGGCGAGACTATGGCTACACCTTC
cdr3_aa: CASSQSFRGRDYGYTF

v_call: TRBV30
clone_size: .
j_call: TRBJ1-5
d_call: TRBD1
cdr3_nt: TGTGCCTGGAGCGTACGGGGACAGGGCAATCAGCCCCAGCATTTT
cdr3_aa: CAWSVRGQGNQPQHF

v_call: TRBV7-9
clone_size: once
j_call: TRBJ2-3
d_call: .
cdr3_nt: TGTGCCAGCAGCCCCCGAGGCCCAGATACGCAGTATTTT
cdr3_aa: CASSPRGPDTQYF

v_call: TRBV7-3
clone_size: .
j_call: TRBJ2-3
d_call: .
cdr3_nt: TGTGCCAGCAGACTCGTGGGGGGAAGCACAGATACGCAGTATTTT
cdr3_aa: CASRLVGGSTDTQYF

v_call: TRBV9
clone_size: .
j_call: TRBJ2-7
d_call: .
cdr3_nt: TGTGCCAGCAGCGTTTCGGGTACCTCCTACGAGCAGTACTTC
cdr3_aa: CASSVSGTSYEQYF

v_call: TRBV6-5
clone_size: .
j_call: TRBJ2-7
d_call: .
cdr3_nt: TGTGCCAGCAGTCCCCTAACAGGGATCCACGAGCAGTACTTC
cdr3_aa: CASSPLTGIHEQYF

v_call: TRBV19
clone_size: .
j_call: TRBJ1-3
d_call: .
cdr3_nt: TGTGCCAGTATCCAAGGGGGGGAAAGGAACACCATATATTTT
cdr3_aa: CASIQGGERNTIYF

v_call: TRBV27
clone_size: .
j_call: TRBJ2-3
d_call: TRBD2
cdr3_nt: TGTGCCAGCAGTTCGAAACCGGGACTAGCGAGGGATACGCAGTATTTT
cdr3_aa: CASSSKPGLARDTQYF

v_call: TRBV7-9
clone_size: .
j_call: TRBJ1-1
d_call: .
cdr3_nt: TGTGCCAGCAGCCAACAGGGTTTCTTT
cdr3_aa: CASSQQGFF

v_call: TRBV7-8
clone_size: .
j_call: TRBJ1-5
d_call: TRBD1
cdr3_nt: TGTGCCAGCAGCTTAGAGGGACAGGGTTGGGGCAATCAGCCCCAGCATTTT
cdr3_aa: CASSLEGQGWGNQPQHF

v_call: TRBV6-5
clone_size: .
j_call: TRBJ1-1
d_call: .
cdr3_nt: TGTGCCAGCAGTTACTCCCCCACTCCGAACACTGAAGCTTTCTTT
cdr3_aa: CASSYSPTPNTEAFF

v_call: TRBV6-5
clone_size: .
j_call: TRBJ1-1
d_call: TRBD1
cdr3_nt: TGTGCCAGCAGTCAAAACCGGGGACAGGGTGAAGCTTTCTTT
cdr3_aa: CASSQNRGQGEAFF

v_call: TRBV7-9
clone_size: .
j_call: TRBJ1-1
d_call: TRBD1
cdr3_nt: TGTGCCAGCAGCCTTGACAGGGTGAGCACTGAAGCTTTCTTT
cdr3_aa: CASSLDRVSTEAFF

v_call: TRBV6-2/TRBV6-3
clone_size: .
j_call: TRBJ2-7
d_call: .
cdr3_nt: TGTGCCAGCAGCCTCACAGATATCTACGAGCAGTACTTC
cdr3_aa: CASSLTDIYEQYF

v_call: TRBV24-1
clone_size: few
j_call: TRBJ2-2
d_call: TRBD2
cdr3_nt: TGTGCCACCAGCCCGTGGGGGGGGAACACCGGGGAGCTGTTTTTT
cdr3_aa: CATSPWGGNTGELFF

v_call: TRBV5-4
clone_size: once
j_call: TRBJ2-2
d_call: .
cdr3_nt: TGTGCCAGCAGCCGACCGGGGGGCGGGAGCACCGGGGAGCTGTTTTTT
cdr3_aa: CASSRPGGGSTGELFF

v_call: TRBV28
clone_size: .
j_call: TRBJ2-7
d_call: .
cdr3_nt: TGTGCCAGCAGTTTTAACGGGAACTACGAGCAGTACTTC
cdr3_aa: CASSFNGNYEQYF

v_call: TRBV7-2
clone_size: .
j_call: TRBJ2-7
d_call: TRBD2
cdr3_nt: TGTGCCAGCAGCTTCGTAGCGGGTCCCCCTTACGAGCAGTACTTC
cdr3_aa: CASSFVAGPPYEQYF

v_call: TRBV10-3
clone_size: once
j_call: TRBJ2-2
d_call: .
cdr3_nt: TGTGCCATCAGTTCCGGACAGAACACCGGGGAGCTGTTTTTT
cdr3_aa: CAISSGQNTGELFF

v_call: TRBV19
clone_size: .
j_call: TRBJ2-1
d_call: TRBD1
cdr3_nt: TGTGCCAGTAGTCCCAATACAGGGGGCTTTATGAATGAGCAGTTCTTC
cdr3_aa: CASSPNTGGFMNEQFF

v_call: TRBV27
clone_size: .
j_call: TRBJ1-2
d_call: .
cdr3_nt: TGTGCCAGCACTCAGATTACAGGGAACAACTATGGCTACACCTTC
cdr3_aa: CASTQITGNNYGYTF

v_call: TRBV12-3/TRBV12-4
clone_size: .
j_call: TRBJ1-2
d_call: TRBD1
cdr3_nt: TGTGCCAGCTCAGGACAGGGGGCGGGTGGCTACACCTTC
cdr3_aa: CASSGQGAGGYTF

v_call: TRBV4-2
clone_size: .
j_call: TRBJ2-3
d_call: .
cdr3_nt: TGTGCCAGCAGCCAAGAGGCGGGGCCTGGGGGCACAGATACGCAGTATTTT
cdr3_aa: CASSQEAGPGGTDTQYF

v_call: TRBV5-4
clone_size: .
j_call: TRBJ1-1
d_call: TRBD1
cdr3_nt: TGTGCCAGCAGCTGGACTGACAGGGCGAACACTGAAGCTTTCTTT
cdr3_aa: CASSWTDRANTEAFF

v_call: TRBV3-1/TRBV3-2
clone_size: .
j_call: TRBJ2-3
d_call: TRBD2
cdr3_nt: TGTGCCAGCAGCCAAAAAGCCAGGACTAGCACTAACACAGATACGCAGTATTTT
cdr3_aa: CASSQKARTSTNTDTQYF

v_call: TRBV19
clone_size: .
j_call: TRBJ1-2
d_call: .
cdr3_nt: TGTGCCAGTAGTGGGGAAGGGGTCCATGGCTACACCTTC
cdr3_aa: CASSGEGVHGYTF

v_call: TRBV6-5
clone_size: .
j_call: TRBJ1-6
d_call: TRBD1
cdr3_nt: TGTCTCACCGGGACAGTTGGGTCACCCCTCCACTTT
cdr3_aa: CLTGTVGSPLHF

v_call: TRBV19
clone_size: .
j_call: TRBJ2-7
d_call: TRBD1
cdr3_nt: TGTGCCAGTAGTATAGGAGGACAGGAAATCGAGCAGTACTTC
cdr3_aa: CASSIGGQEIEQYF

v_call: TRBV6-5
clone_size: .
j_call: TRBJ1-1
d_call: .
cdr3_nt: TGTGCCAGCAGTCAGCAGACAGGAGACACTGAAGCTTTCTTT
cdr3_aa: CASSQQTGDTEAFF

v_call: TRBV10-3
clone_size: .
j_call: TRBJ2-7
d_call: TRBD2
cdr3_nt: TGTGCCATCAGTGGGGGACTAGCGAGCTACGAGCAGTACTTC
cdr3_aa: CAISGGLASYEQYF